The next 25 T cell receptor beta chains were all read from a single sample in a study of T cells after yellow fever vaccination. TCRdb recomputed calls from the 5' RACE reads with MiXCR, one row per CDR3 protein. The table records more than 45,000 distinct CDR3 sequences, 5.7% of them present only once. Sequences were derived from PBMCs, either bulk or a sorted T-cell subset (CD4+, CD8+, memory, or dextramer-sorted; not recorded which), sampled on the day of the yellow fever booster vaccination. These receptors all stem from a man between 18 and 29 years old who received the YFV17D yellow fever vaccine.

Many counts were recorded for this clonotype. The chain joins TRBV5-1 to TRBJ1-1, with D possibly being TRBD1 (5 bases). This CDR3 is 14 amino acids long. V was clipped by 4 bases and J by 4 bases, with 14 bases between them. From germline, CDR1 is SGHRS and CDR2 YFSETQ. CDR3 sequence (DNA): TGCGCCAGCAGCCCCAACATGGGGGGCACTGAAGCTTTCTTT. This gives the protein CASSPNMGGTEAFF.

The CDR3 DNA reads TGTGCCAGCAGCTTAGTTCGAGATAGCAATCAGCCCCAGCATTTT. It codes for CASSLVRDSNQPQHF. The V gene is TRBV7-8, the J gene TRBJ1-5; no clear D gene. With 1 base removed from V and 0 bases from J, the gap between germline ends came to 7 bases. CDR1 and CDR2 from the germline V gene are SGHVS and FQNEAQ. The CDR3 totals 15 residues.

A few counts support this clonotype. The chain uses TRBV9 and TRBJ2-3; 8 nucleotides align to TRBD1. The V gene's germline CDR1 is SGDLS and CDR2 YYNGEE. V lost 6 bases and J lost 7; bases outside the gene matches: 10. The CDR3 is 14 amino acids. CDR3 DNA: TGTGCCAGCACCGCGAGACAGGGGACGAATACGCAGTATTTT. Translated: CASTARQGTNTQYF.

The rearrangement joins TRBV5-5 to TRBJ2-3; D possibly corresponds to TRBD1 (6 bases). V lost 5 bases and J lost 2, with 15 bases in between. CDR1 SGHKS and CDR2 YYEKEE come from the germline V gene (reference sequence). This CDR3 has 15 residues. CDR3 nucleotides: TGTGCCAGCAGTTACCGCGGACAGTTCACAGATACGCAGTATTTT. Encoded protein: CASSYRGQFTDTQYF.

This clonotype has ten or more counts. The V gene is TRBV4-1, the J gene TRBJ2-5; 7 bases map to TRBD1. The V gene end was trimmed by 1 base and the J gene end by 3 bases; junction bases not matched to a gene: 8. The CDR3 totals 16 residues. Germline CDR1 MGHRA, CDR2 YSYEKL. The CDR3 region is CASSQAQGQHKETQYF. The CDR3 DNA follows: TGCGCCAGCAGCCAAGCTCAGGGACAGCACAAAGAGACCCAGTACTTC.

Many counts were recorded for this clonotype. This chain uses TRBV5-1 with TRBJ2-7, with TRBD1 matching over 10 bases. Germline V gene data show CDR1 as SGHRS and CDR2 as YFSETQ. The V segment lost 5 bases and the J segment 3 bases; nucleotides outside the gene matches: 8. The CDR3 contains 15 residues. In DNA form, the CDR3 reads TGCGCCAGCAGTTCAACCGGGACAGGGGACTACGAGCAGTACTTC. It codes for CASSSTGTGDYEQYF. The whole variable domain, remainder taken from reference TRBV5-1 and TRBJ2-7, is KAGVTQTPRYLIKTRGQQVTLSCSPISGHRSVSWYQQTPGQGLQFLFEYFSETQRNKGNFPGRFSGRQFSNSRSEMNVSTLELGDSALYLCASSSTGTGDYEQYFGPGTRLTVT.

This clonotype has a count of ten or more. This chain uses TRBV12-3 or TRBV12-4 with TRBJ2-1; 7 bases match TRBD2. The CDR3 is 14 amino acids. V was pared by 10 bases and J by 2 bases, with 8 bases of the junction left unmatched. The CDR3 spells CATSGGITYNEQFF. The CDR3 coding sequence is TGTGCCACCTCGGGGGGAATTACCTACAATGAGCAGTTCTTC.

This clonotype was picked up many times. The chain carries TRBV11-2 and TRBJ2-2; TRBD2 aligns across 7 bases. The CDR3 is 13 residues long. V lost 5 bases and J lost 6; bases outside the gene matches: 3. Germline V gives CDR1 SGHAT, CDR2 FQNNGV. As DNA, the CDR3 is TGTGCCAGCAGCCGCCGGGGGGCCGGGGAGCTGTTTTTT. It specifies CASSRRGAGELFF.

This clonotype was detected ten times or more. This chain links TRBV7-9 with TRBJ2-3; the D is unclear. Germline CDR1 and CDR2: SEHNR and FQNEAQ (reference sequence). Trimming took 3 bases from V and 5 from J, leaving 9 bases between them. CDR3 length: 13 amino acids. This chain's CDR3 is CASSFQVGDTQYF. As DNA, the CDR3 is TGTGCCAGCAGCTTTCAGGTTGGAGATACGCAGTATTTT.

This clonotype was picked up a small number of times. CDR3: CASSYLGLRTYEQYF. CDR3 nucleotides: TGTGCCAGCAGTTACCTAGGGCTCCGGACCTACGAGCAGTACTTC. The chain recombines TRBV6-6 with TRBJ2-7, with D uncertain. The germline gives CDR1 MNHNY, CDR2 SVGAGI (reference sequence). The CDR3 extends over 15 amino acids. The germline V and J ends were trimmed by 2 bases and 2 bases, with 13 bases remaining between them.

In its sample, this clonotype was seen a few times. V is TRBV3-1 and J is TRBJ2-1; 13 bases agree with TRBD2. This CDR3 contains 15 residues. The germline V gene has CDR1 LGHDT and CDR2 YNNKEL (reference sequence). Trimming took 5 bases from V and 9 from J; bases not matched to a gene: 7. The DNA for the CDR3 is TGTGCCAGCAGCTTCGGGGGACTAGCGGGGACTGAGCAGTTCTTC. Translating gives CASSFGGLAGTEQFF.

Details on this clonotype: At one of its ends the junction is not consistent with the germline gene, which may arise from a read error. The V call is TRBV3-1, the J call TRBJ1-1; D is ambiguous. Germline CDR1 LGHDT, CDR2 YNNKEL (reference sequence). CDR3 size: 14 residues. CDR3 sequence: CASSPSTGNTETFF. Here the CDR3 DNA reads TGTGCCAGCAGCCCGTCGACGGGGAACACTGAAACTTTCTTT.

This chain links TRBV12-3 or TRBV12-4 with TRBJ1-2, with D perhaps matching TRBD1 (5 bases). V lost 7 bases and J lost 4, with 10 bases in between. This CDR3 is built from 12 residues. CDR3 amino acids: CASTSQGYGYTF. The CDR3 DNA is TGTGCCAGCACTTCCCAGGGCTATGGCTACACCTTC.

This clonotype was detected ten times or more. The V and J genes are TRBV7-2 and TRBJ2-3, with a weak D call TRBD2 (6 bases). V was clipped by 5 bases and J by 0 bases, with 12 bases between them. The CDR3 sequence is 15 residues long. CDR1 SGHTA and CDR2 FQGNSA come from the germline V gene. CDR3 coding DNA: TGTGCCAGCAGCCTCAGGCGGGGAAGCACAGATACGCAGTATTTT. Translation gives CASSLRRGSTDTQYF.

This rearrangement joins TRBV7-2 to TRBJ2-3; TRBD2 matches at 10 bases. The length of the CDR3 is 19 residues. Germline V gene lookup returns CDR1 SGHTA and CDR2 FQGNSA. V lost 2 bases and J lost 1; bases outside the gene matches: 12. The CDR3 loop reads CASSLSPSILAGGTDTQYF. CDR3 coding DNA: TGTGCCAGCAGCTTATCCCCCTCCATCCTAGCGGGGGGCACAGATACGCAGTATTTT.

This clonotype came up many times. V and J are TRBV12-3 or TRBV12-4 and TRBJ1-2, with D perhaps matching TRBD1 (5 bases). The CDR3 length is 13 residues. The V end lost 8 bases, the J end lost 2 bases, and 12 bases lay between the germline ends. The CDR3 DNA is TGTGCCAGCGTGGGGGGTGCAAACTATGGCTACACCTTC. This encodes CASVGGANYGYTF.

This clonotype came up many times. This chain uses TRBV6-2 or TRBV6-3 with TRBJ2-3, with TRBD1 matching 12 bases. There are 16 residues in the CDR3. J gave up 9 bases and V 2 bases, and 9 bases lay outside the gene matches. The germline V gene encodes CDR1 MNHEY and CDR2 SVGEGT. CDR3 sequence: CASSYLGTGGARTQYF. In nucleotides, the CDR3 is TGTGCCAGCAGTTACCTCGGGACAGGGGGCGCAAGGACGCAGTATTTT.

This clonotype was seen repeatedly, ten times or more. The V gene is TRBV6-5, the J gene TRBJ1-2, with a weak D call TRBD1 (5 bases). The germline V gene has CDR1 MNHEY and CDR2 SVGAGI. This CDR3 spans 12 amino acids. Trimming shortened V by 4 bases and J by 4 bases, and 7 bases separated the two germline ends. The CDR3 reads CASSWQGYGYTF. CDR3 in DNA: TGTGCCAGCAGTTGGCAGGGCTATGGCTACACCTTC.

The rearrangement links TRBV4-3 to TRBJ2-3, with TRBD1 matching over 11 bases. The V gene end was trimmed by 0 bases and the J gene end by 2 bases; junction bases not matched to a gene: 1. The CDR3 runs to 16 residues. CDR1 is LGHNA and CDR2 is YSLEER in the germline V gene. CDR3 in DNA: TGCGCCAGCAGCCAAGAGGGACAGGGGGACACAGATACGCAGTATTTT. Protein sequence: CASSQEGQGDTDTQYF.

This clonotype was seen only a few times. The rearrangement joins TRBV28 to TRBJ2-7; 7 nucleotides line up with TRBD2. With V trimmed by 4 bases and J by 4 bases, 7 bases remained unmatched. Germline V gives CDR1 MDHEN, CDR2 SYDVKM. This CDR3 spans 14 amino acids. CDR3 region: CASSSPGLPYEQYV. CDR3 sequence (DNA): TGTGCCAGCAGTTCGCCGGGACTACCTTACGAGCAGTACGTC.

This clonotype appeared many times. The V and J genes are TRBV7-3 and TRBJ2-1; 11 nucleotides match TRBD2. Germline loops: CDR1 SGHTA, CDR2 FQGTGA. CDR3 length: 17 residues. After removal of 2 bases from V and 1 base from J, the junction contained 4 bases not matched to a gene. In DNA, the CDR3 is TGTGCCAGCAGCTTAGAGCTAGCGGGGGGTTCCTACAATGAGCAGTTCTTC. Translating gives CASSLELAGGSYNEQFF.

This clonotype was seen a handful of times. The chain recombines TRBV28 with TRBJ1-1, with unresolved D. This CDR3 region has 12 residues. The germline V gene has CDR1 MDHEN and CDR2 SYDVKM. V was trimmed by 7 bases and J by 8 bases, leaving 14 bases between them. The CDR3 here is CASTAPGREAFF. As DNA, the CDR3 is TGTGCCAGCACCGCCCCTGGCAGGGAAGCTTTCTTT.

In its sample, this clonotype was seen many times. This sequence joins TRBV5-1 and TRBJ2-1, with 9 nucleotides matching TRBD1. Looked up from germline, CDR1 is SGHRS and CDR2 is YFSETQ. The length of the CDR3 is 15 residues. The V gene end was trimmed by 1 base and the J gene end by 8 bases; junction bases not matched to a gene: 7. This CDR3 reads CASSLRGQGGDEQFF. CDR3 coding DNA: TGCGCCAGCAGCTTGAGGGGACAGGGTGGGGATGAGCAGTTCTTC.

V gene TRBV7-3 combines with J gene TRBJ2-1, with TRBD2 matching 12 bases. The germline gives CDR1 SGHTA, CDR2 FQGTGA. The CDR3 contains 17 residues. V shed 1 base and J 4 bases; nucleotides not matched to a gene: 5. CDR3 nucleotide sequence: TGTGCCAGCAGCTTAATCCCTAGCGGGGGGGCATACAATGAGCAGTTCTTC. Amino acids: CASSLIPSGGAYNEQFF.

The gene calls are TRBV5-1 and TRBJ2-5; possibly TRBD1 for D (5 bases). Per the germline V gene, CDR1 is SGHRS and CDR2 is YFSETQ. Trimming shortened V by 0 bases and J by 5 bases, and 11 bases separated the two germline ends. The CDR3 has 14 residues. CDR3: CASSLAQGPETQYF. The CDR3 DNA is TGCGCCAGCAGCTTGGCCCAGGGTCCTGAGACCCAGTACTTC.